This is a list of T cell receptor beta chains from one sample in a study of cytomegalovirus exposure and HLA in healthy donors. The protocol was immunoSEQ multiplex PCR, while the TCRdb copy is restricted to in-frame clones and leaves out a portion. The table records about 100,000 clones, roughly 72% of them present only once. The sample consisted of PBMCs. The receptors stem from a man aged 25-45 years in good health and CMV-seronegative. CDR3s include the opening cysteine and the closing phenylalanine or tryptophan. Each record gives: CDR3 protein, CDR3 DNA, J gene, D gene, clone size, CDR3 length, V gene. D genes are given only for firm matches. Clone size is not always given. Where it is, it says once, few, many or a class for expanded clones.

cdr3_aa: CASSPTGVRLGEQFF
cdr3_nt: TGTGCCAGCAGCCCAACGGGGGTCCGGTTGGGTGAGCAGTTCTTC
j_call: TRBJ2-1
d_call: -
clone_size: -
cdr3_length: 15
v_call: TRBV13

cdr3_aa: CASSGIQGAGEQYF
cdr3_nt: TGTGCCAGCAGTGGTATACAGGGGGCGGGGGAGCAGTACTTC
j_call: TRBJ2-7
d_call: TRBD1
clone_size: -
cdr3_length: 14
v_call: TRBV28

cdr3_aa: CASRNRDRLTDTQYF
cdr3_nt: TGTGCCAGCAGGAACCGGGACAGACTCACAGATACGCAGTATTTT
j_call: TRBJ2-3
d_call: TRBD1
clone_size: -
cdr3_length: 15
v_call: TRBV2

cdr3_aa: CASSIATGGIEKLFF
cdr3_nt: TGTGCCAGTAGTATAGCGACAGGGGGAATTGAAAAACTGTTTTTT
j_call: TRBJ1-4
d_call: TRBD1
clone_size: -
cdr3_length: 15
v_call: TRBV19

cdr3_aa: CASSFASGTVNYEQYF
cdr3_nt: TGCGCCAGCAGCTTCGCCTCCGGGACAGTTAACTACGAGCAGTACTTC
j_call: TRBJ2-7
d_call: TRBD1
clone_size: -
cdr3_length: 16
v_call: TRBV5-1

cdr3_aa: CAISYDRVLGETQYF
cdr3_nt: TGTGCCATCAGTTACGACAGGGTACTGGGAGAGACCCAGTACTTC
j_call: TRBJ2-5
d_call: TRBD1
clone_size: -
cdr3_length: 15
v_call: TRBV10-3

cdr3_aa: CASTFGTANTEAFF
cdr3_nt: TGCGCCAGCACCTTCGGGACAGCTAACACTGAAGCTTTCTTT
j_call: TRBJ1-1
d_call: TRBD1
clone_size: few
cdr3_length: 14
v_call: TRBV5-1

cdr3_aa: CASSLGTGRQDTQYF
cdr3_nt: TGTGCCAGCAGCTTAGGCACAGGCCGTCAGGATACGCAGTATTTT
j_call: TRBJ2-3
d_call: -
clone_size: -
cdr3_length: 15
v_call: TRBV7-7

cdr3_aa: CASSSLAGWETQYF
cdr3_nt: TGTGCCAGCTCATCTCTAGCGGGCTGGGAGACCCAGTACTTC
j_call: TRBJ2-5
d_call: TRBD2
clone_size: -
cdr3_length: 14
v_call: TRBV18

cdr3_aa: CASSLAWSGYNEQFF
cdr3_nt: TGTGCCAGCAGCTTGGCCTGGTCGGGTTATAATGAGCAGTTCTTC
j_call: TRBJ2-1
d_call: -
clone_size: -
cdr3_length: 15
v_call: TRBV5-6

cdr3_aa: CASSLDGTAFASTNEKLFF
cdr3_nt: TGTGCCAGCAGCTTAGACGGGACTGCCTTCGCCTCAACTAATGAAAAACTGTTTTTT
j_call: TRBJ1-4
d_call: -
clone_size: -
cdr3_length: 19
v_call: TRBV7-8

cdr3_aa: CASRPLAGVSSYEQYF
cdr3_nt: TGTGCCAGCAGGCCACTAGCGGGGGTAAGCTCCTACGAGCAGTACTTC
j_call: TRBJ2-7
d_call: TRBD2
clone_size: -
cdr3_length: 16
v_call: TRBV27

cdr3_aa: CASSPGTGKYSGNTIYF
cdr3_nt: TGTGCCAGCAGCCCTGGGACAGGGAAATACTCTGGAAACACCATATATTTT
j_call: TRBJ1-3
d_call: TRBD1
clone_size: few
cdr3_length: 17
v_call: TRBV7-9

cdr3_aa: CASSPFRDRNTGELFF
cdr3_nt: TGTGCCAGCAGCCCATTTAGGGACAGGAACACCGGGGAGCTGTTTTTT
j_call: TRBJ2-2
d_call: TRBD1
clone_size: few
cdr3_length: 16
v_call: TRBV14

cdr3_aa: CASGFMRNSPLHF
cdr3_nt: TGTGCTAGTGGTTTCATGAGAAATTCACCCCTCCACTTT
j_call: TRBJ1-6
d_call: -
clone_size: -
cdr3_length: 13
v_call: TRBV12-5

cdr3_aa: CASSTGLAGNEQFF
cdr3_nt: TGTGCCAGCAGCACCGGTCTAGCGGGGAATGAGCAGTTCTTC
j_call: TRBJ2-1
d_call: TRBD2
clone_size: -
cdr3_length: 14
v_call: TRBV11-2

cdr3_aa: CASRPGQFYGYTF
cdr3_nt: TGTGCCAGCAGACCCGGACAGTTCTATGGCTACACCTTC
j_call: TRBJ1-2
d_call: -
clone_size: -
cdr3_length: 13
v_call: TRBV6-5

cdr3_aa: CASSGDRASSGNTIYF
cdr3_nt: TGTGCCAGCAGTGGGGACAGGGCCTCCTCTGGAAACACCATATATTTT
j_call: TRBJ1-3
d_call: TRBD1
clone_size: -
cdr3_length: 16
v_call: TRBV6-1

cdr3_aa: CASSSPDRVKGYTF
cdr3_nt: TGTGCCAGCAGTTCCCCTGACAGGGTAAAGGGCTACACCTTC
j_call: TRBJ1-2
d_call: TRBD1
clone_size: -
cdr3_length: 14
v_call: TRBV28

cdr3_aa: CASSLGRTDTQYF
cdr3_nt: TGTGCCAGCAGTTTGGGCCGCACAGATACGCAGTATTTT
j_call: TRBJ2-3
d_call: -
clone_size: once
cdr3_length: 13
v_call: TRBV27

cdr3_aa: CASSLATGRRSPLHF
cdr3_nt: TGCGCCAGCAGCTTGGCCACAGGGCGGAGATCACCCCTCCACTTT
j_call: TRBJ1-6
d_call: -
clone_size: -
cdr3_length: 15
v_call: TRBV5-1

cdr3_aa: CASSVRGGHNEKLFF
cdr3_nt: TGTGCCAGCAGCGTCCGGGGGGGGCATAATGAAAAACTGTTTTTT
j_call: TRBJ1-4
d_call: -
clone_size: -
cdr3_length: 15
v_call: TRBV7-2

cdr3_aa: CASSGGQGAGSPLHF
cdr3_nt: TGTGCCAGCAGTGGCGGACAGGGGGCAGGGTCACCCCTCCACTTT
j_call: TRBJ1-6
d_call: TRBD1
clone_size: -
cdr3_length: 15
v_call: TRBV2

cdr3_aa: CASSEERGMDEQYF
cdr3_nt: TGTGCCAGCAGTGAGGAGAGGGGGATGGACGAGCAGTACTTC
j_call: TRBJ2-7
d_call: -
clone_size: -
cdr3_length: 14
v_call: TRBV2

cdr3_aa: CASSRSTGDRSEETQYF
cdr3_nt: TGCGCCAGCAGTCGATCGACAGGGGACCGTTCCGAAGAGACCCAGTACTTC
j_call: TRBJ2-5
d_call: TRBD1
clone_size: -
cdr3_length: 17
v_call: TRBV23-1

cdr3_aa: CASSKTSGSAYNEQFF
cdr3_nt: TGTGCCAGTAGTAAGACTAGCGGGAGTGCCTACAATGAGCAGTTCTTC
j_call: TRBJ2-1
d_call: TRBD2
clone_size: few
cdr3_length: 16
v_call: TRBV19

cdr3_aa: CATSRRDSDYEQYF
cdr3_nt: TGTGCCACCAGCAGGCGGGACAGTGACTACGAGCAGTACTTC
j_call: TRBJ2-7
d_call: -
clone_size: -
cdr3_length: 14
v_call: TRBV15

cdr3_aa: CASSPWSLGEKLFF
cdr3_nt: TGTGCCAGCAGCCCATGGAGTCTAGGAGAAAAACTGTTTTTT
j_call: TRBJ1-4
d_call: -
clone_size: few
cdr3_length: 14
v_call: TRBV5-5

cdr3_aa: CASSYAGNQETQYF
cdr3_nt: TGTGCCAGCAGTTACGCCGGGAACCAAGAGACCCAGTACTTC
j_call: TRBJ2-5
d_call: -
clone_size: -
cdr3_length: 14
v_call: TRBV6-5

cdr3_aa: CASSIAGLGTEAFF
cdr3_nt: TGTGCCAGTAGTATCGCAGGGCTGGGCACTGAAGCTTTCTTT
j_call: TRBJ1-1
d_call: -
clone_size: few
cdr3_length: 14
v_call: TRBV19

cdr3_aa: CASTRDRVPQPQHF
cdr3_nt: TGTGCCAGTACCCGGGACAGGGTGCCCCAGCCCCAGCATTTT
j_call: TRBJ1-5
d_call: TRBD1
clone_size: few
cdr3_length: 14
v_call: TRBV19

cdr3_aa: CASSLATSGNTEAFF
cdr3_nt: TGCGCCAGCAGCTTGGCCACATCGGGAAACACTGAAGCTTTCTTT
j_call: TRBJ1-1
d_call: -
clone_size: -
cdr3_length: 15
v_call: TRBV5-1

cdr3_aa: CASSADEAFF
cdr3_nt: TGTGCCAGTAGTGCGGATGAAGCTTTCTTT
j_call: TRBJ1-1
d_call: -
clone_size: medium-sized
cdr3_length: 10
v_call: TRBV19

cdr3_aa: CASRSALRGDGEQYF
cdr3_nt: TGTGCCAGCAGATCGGCTCTCCGCGGGGATGGCGAGCAGTACTTC
j_call: TRBJ2-7
d_call: -
clone_size: -
cdr3_length: 15
v_call: TRBV6-5

cdr3_aa: CAWSVGGGREKLFF
cdr3_nt: TGTGCCTGGAGTGTAGGGGGGGGTCGCGAAAAACTGTTTTTT
j_call: TRBJ1-4
d_call: -
clone_size: -
cdr3_length: 14
v_call: TRBV30

cdr3_aa: CASSPITGGWENTIYF
cdr3_nt: TGTGCCAGCAGCCCGATTACAGGGGGCTGGGAAAACACCATATATTTT
j_call: TRBJ1-3
d_call: TRBD1
clone_size: -
cdr3_length: 16
v_call: TRBV4-1

cdr3_aa: CASSLAGSTDTQYF
cdr3_nt: TGTGCCAGCAGCTTGGCTGGCAGCACAGATACGCAGTATTTT
j_call: TRBJ2-3
d_call: -
clone_size: -
cdr3_length: 14
v_call: TRBV7-2

cdr3_aa: CASSAGGVNTEAFF
cdr3_nt: TGTGCCAGTAGTGCGGGGGGAGTGAACACTGAAGCTTTCTTT
j_call: TRBJ1-1
d_call: -
clone_size: -
cdr3_length: 14
v_call: TRBV19

cdr3_aa: CASSFLVETQYF
cdr3_nt: TGTGCCAGCAGCTTCCTAGTGGAGACCCAGTACTTC
j_call: TRBJ2-5
d_call: -
clone_size: -
cdr3_length: 12
v_call: TRBV7-8